This TCR beta chain was recovered during a study of cytomegalovirus exposure and HLA in healthy donors. From germline, CDR1 is SGHVS and CDR2 FQNEAQ. The CDR3 runs to 14 residues. Unmatched junction bases numbered 5, after V lost 6 bases and J lost 4 bases. Primers included in the PCR were 60 Vbeta and 13 Jbeta primers. Assay: immunoSEQ multiplex PCR; the TCRdb copy retains only in-frame clones and omits some. The sample carries around 220,000 clones, almost 80% recorded once. The sequencing sample was made of PBMCs. The sequence derives from a man aged 18 to 35 in good health and CMV-seronegative. V usage is TRBV7-8 and J usage is TRBJ2-7; 11 bases map to TRBD2. The CDR3 DNA reads as TGTGCCAGCAGATCTAGCGGGGGGAGGTACGAGCAGTACTTC. Translation: CASRSSGGRYEQYF.